This T cell receptor beta chain comes out of a study of OX40 agonist ivuxolimab in advanced cancers. Looking at the study overall: Intravenous ivuxolimab at 0.01 to 10 mg/kg was given to patients every 2 weeks.

Data came from immunoSEQ multiplex PCR; TCRdb stores just in-frame clones and leaves some out. The data show 60,000 to 90,000 clones, with approximately 83% seen just once and roughly 0.75% held by the top ten. Autoimmune disease history or systemic immunosuppression meant exclusion. The CDR3 runs to 16 residues. V lost 1 base, J lost 5 bases, and 10 bases stayed unmatched. Germline V gene data show CDR1 as SEHNR and CDR2 as FQNEAQ (reference sequence). Here the sequenced sample was CD4+ or CD8+ T cells sorted from blood, taken in a trial of the OX40 agonist ivuxolimab. The sequence derives from an adult with an advanced solid tumor such as melanoma, head and neck, liver or kidney cancer. The V and J genes are TRBV7-9 and TRBJ2-7; 8 bases map to TRBD1. The CDR3 protein is CASSLVLSRGQHEQYF. The CDR3 coding sequence is TGTGCCAGCAGCTTAGTATTATCCAGGGGGCAACACGAGCAGTACTTC.